This T cell receptor beta chain was sequenced for a study of blood T cells in healthy people across ages. Alongside a J-beta primer mix, a sample-barcoded 5' primer served in a second PCR lasting about 7 to 12 cycles. Through a template-switch adaptor with 12 random nucleotides, each cDNA molecule received a tag. TCRdb used MiXCR to reprocess the 5' RACE reads, holding one entry per CDR3 protein. The profile covers fewer than 800,000 distinct CDR3 sequences, with approximately 31% appearing a single time and 15% taken by the ten largest. They isolated at least 6 million PBMCs from each sample. The CDR3 contains 13 residues. Germline V gene sequence: CDR1 SNHLY, CDR2 FYNNEI. V dropped 5 bases and J dropped 4; count of bases not matched to a gene: 4.

Sequenced: blood. The chain couples TRBV2 to TRBJ1-2; 7 nucleotides match TRBD1. The TCR was taken from a woman aged 80 or older in good health. The CDR3, as DNA: TGTGCCAGCAGTAACAGGGGAATCTATGGCTACACCTTC. It specifies CASSNRGIYGYTF.